Sequencing of this T cell receptor beta chain was carried out in a study of blood T cell repertoires in COVID-19. The overall study: Italy, Spain and the United States were the sources of the convalescent and acute COVID-19 samples. PBMCs, B-cell-depleted T cells, or T cells provided the cDNA or gDNA that made up the material.

While infection was still active, Seattle patients were enrolled and then followed longitudinally. After removal of 6 bases from V and 7 bases from J, the junction contained 9 bases not matched to a gene. Germline CDR1 reads LNHDA; CDR2 reads SQIVND (reference sequence). This CDR3 spans 13 amino acids. Source study methods: Amplification of reference gene primers was used by the study to estimate nucleated cell counts. Produced via immunoSEQ multiplex PCR; TCRdb's table is partial and in-frame only. The V and J calls and clone size were taken over from that table, and D and trimming were inferred from the DNA. Of 130,000 to 150,000 clones listed, 80% to 90% are singletons.

The sequenced sample consisted of peripheral blood. The TCR comes from a woman aged 60-75 years with COVID-19, enrolled during active disease. V and J are TRBV19 and TRBJ2-7; TRBD1 aligns across 7 bases. The CDR3 is CASSPTGLGEQYF. The CDR3, as DNA: TGTGCCAGTAGCCCGACAGGGCTCGGAGAGCAGTACTTC.